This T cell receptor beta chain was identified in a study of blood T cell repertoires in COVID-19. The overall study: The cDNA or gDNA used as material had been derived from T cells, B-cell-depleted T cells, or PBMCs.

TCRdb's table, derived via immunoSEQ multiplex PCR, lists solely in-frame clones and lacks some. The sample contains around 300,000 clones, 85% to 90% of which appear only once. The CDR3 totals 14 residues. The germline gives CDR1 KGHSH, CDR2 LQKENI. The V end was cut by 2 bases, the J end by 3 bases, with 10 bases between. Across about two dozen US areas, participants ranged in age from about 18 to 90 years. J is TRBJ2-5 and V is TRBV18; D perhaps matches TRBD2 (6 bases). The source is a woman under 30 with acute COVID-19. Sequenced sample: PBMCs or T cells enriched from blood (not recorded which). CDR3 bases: TGTGCCAGCTCACCAGGGGACTGGAAAGAGACCCAGTACTTC. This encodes CASSPGDWKETQYF.